This T cell receptor (beta chain) was sequenced for a study of blood T cell repertoires in COVID-19. V lost 3 bases to trimming and J lost 3 bases; unmatched junction nucleotides: 5. The CDR3 runs to 14 residues. CDR1 is SGHTA and CDR2 is FQGNSA in the germline V gene. Generated by immunoSEQ multiplex PCR, the TCRdb table keeps only in-frame clones and is missing some. The sample lists some 57,000 clones, roughly nine tenths occurring once. This chain joins TRBV7-2 and TRBJ2-7, with 7 bases that match TRBD1. The sequenced sample consisted of peripheral blood. This receptor was obtained from a man between 60 and 75 years old with acute or convalescent COVID-19. The CDR3 sequence is CASSFDRVGYEQYF. The CDR3 coding sequence is TGTGCCAGCAGCTTCGACAGGGTGGGCTACGAGCAGTACTTC. The full variable domain, rest sourced from reference TRBV7-2 and TRBJ2-7, is GAGVSQSPSNKVTEKGKDVELRCDPISGHTALYWYRQSLGQGLEFLIYFQGNSAPDKSGLPSDRFSAERTGGSVSTLTIQRTQQEDSAVYLCASSFDRVGYEQYFGPGTRLTVT.